These 10 T cell receptor beta chains were sequenced from one sample in a study of blood T cell repertoires in COVID-19. Assay: immunoSEQ multiplex PCR; the TCRdb copy retains only in-frame clones and omits some. The sample lists 62,000 or so clones, 78% seen once, with 11% to 15% in the top ten. Sequencing input: peripheral blood. The receptors stem from a man aged 55 to 70 with COVID-19, enrolled during active disease.

This clone was recorded many times. This chain connects TRBV6-5 to TRBJ2-7, with TRBD2 matching over 8 bases. Germline CDR1 reads MNHEY; CDR2 reads SVGAGI. The CDR3 has 15 amino acids. V gave up 7 bases and J gave up 3 bases; unmatched junction bases: 11. This chain's CDR3 is CASTSLAGGGYEQYF. The CDR3 DNA is TGTGCCAGCACCTCTCTAGCGGGTGGGGGCTACGAGCAGTACTTC.

The chain employs TRBV4-2 and TRBJ1-2, with D possibly being TRBD1 (5 bases). The CDR3 consists of 16 residues. CDR1 and CDR2 (germline): LGHNA, YNFKEQ. Trimming pared 4 bases from V and 1 base from J, leaving 16 bases between. CDR3 amino acids: CASSRGVAEDNYGYTF. The CDR3 nucleotides read TGTGCCAGCAGCCGGGGGGTGGCAGAGGATAACTATGGCTACACCTTC.

This clone was seen only a few times. This chain uses TRBV28 with TRBJ1-3; TRBD1 might be the D (5 bases). The CDR3 is 15 residues long. CDR1 MDHEN and CDR2 SYDVKM come from the germline V gene. Trimming cost V 8 bases and J 2 bases, with 16 bases left between them. CDR3 region: CASSSDRRTGNTIYF. DNA of the CDR3: TGTGCCAGCTCCTCCGACAGACGTACTGGAAACACCATATATTTT.

There are a few counts of this clone. CDR3 loop: CASSFDRTYEQYF. The CDR3 region has the DNA TGCGCCAGCAGCTTTGACAGAACCTACGAGCAGTACTTC. This sequence joins TRBV5-1 and TRBJ2-7, with D maybe TRBD1 (5 bases). V lost 2 bases and J lost 2, with 8 bases in between. This CDR3 has 13 amino acids. In germline, CDR1 is SGHRS, CDR2 YFSETQ.

This chain connects TRBV18 to TRBJ2-2, with 10 bases lining up with TRBD1. The length of the CDR3 is 15 residues. The germline gives CDR1 KGHSH, CDR2 LQKENI. Trimming cost V 2 bases and J 6 bases; bases outside gene matches: 3. The CDR3 DNA sequence: TGTGCCAGCTCACCAAAGGGGACAGGGGCCGGGGAGCTGTTTTTT. Protein: CASSPKGTGAGELFF.

This clone has just a few counts. This rearrangement joins TRBV12-3 or TRBV12-4 to TRBJ1-5; no clear D gene. Trimming left V 6 bases short and J 4 bases short, with 10 bases between. The length of the CDR3 is 13 residues. DNA of the CDR3: TGTGCCAGCAGCCAACTAGAGAATCAGCCCCAGCATTTT. The encoded protein is CASSQLENQPQHF.

This rearrangement joins TRBV4-1 to TRBJ2-3, with TRBD2 matching over 9 bases. The length of the CDR3 is 14 residues. From germline, CDR1 is MGHRA and CDR2 YSYEKL. V dropped 7 bases and J dropped 4; count of bases not matched to a gene: 6. Here the CDR3 reads CASKGLAVPDTQYF. As DNA, the CDR3 is TGCGCCAGCAAGGGACTAGCTGTTCCAGATACGCAGTATTTT.

This clone was detected only a few times. The rearrangement joins TRBV6-5 to TRBJ1-6; 7 positions match TRBD1. The ends lost 2 bases at V and 10 bases at J; junction bases unmatched: 8. From germline, CDR1 is MNHEY and CDR2 SVGAGI. This CDR3 has 15 amino acids. The CDR3 here is CASSYQQGVWSPLHF. The CDR3 DNA sequence: TGTGCCAGCAGTTACCAGCAGGGGGTATGGTCACCCCTCCACTTT.

V usage is TRBV19 and J usage is TRBJ1-2; 9 nucleotides agree with TRBD1. Trimming cost V 5 bases and J 8 bases; bases outside gene matches: 6. The CDR3 is 13 amino acids. CDR1 and CDR2 from the germline V gene are LNHDA and SQIVND (reference sequence). Here the CDR3 reads CASSLGQGNGYTF. The CDR3, as DNA: TGTGCCAGTAGTTTAGGACAGGGGAACGGCTACACCTTC.

The rearrangement links TRBV5-1 to TRBJ2-7; D possibly corresponds to TRBD1 (5 bases). Between the trimmed V and J ends, which lost 2 bases and 3 bases, there was a span of 12 bases. The CDR3 is made up of 14 amino acids. The germline CDR1 and CDR2 sequences are SGHRS and YFSETQ. The CDR3 here is CASSFQGTNYEQYF. The CDR3 coding sequence is TGCGCCAGCAGCTTCCAGGGTACCAACTACGAGCAGTACTTC.